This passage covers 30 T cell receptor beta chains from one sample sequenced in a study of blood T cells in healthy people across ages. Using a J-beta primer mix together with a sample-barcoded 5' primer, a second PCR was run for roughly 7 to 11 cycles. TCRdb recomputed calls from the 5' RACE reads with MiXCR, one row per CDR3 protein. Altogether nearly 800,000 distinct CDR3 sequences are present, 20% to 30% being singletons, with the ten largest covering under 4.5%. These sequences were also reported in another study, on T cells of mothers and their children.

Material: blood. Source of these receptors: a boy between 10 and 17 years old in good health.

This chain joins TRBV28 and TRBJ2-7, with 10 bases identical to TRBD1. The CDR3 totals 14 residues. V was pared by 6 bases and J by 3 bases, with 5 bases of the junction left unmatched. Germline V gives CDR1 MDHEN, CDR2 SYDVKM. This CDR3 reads CASSFGTGVYEQYF. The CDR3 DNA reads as TGTGCCAGCAGCTTCGGGACAGGGGTCTACGAGCAGTACTTC. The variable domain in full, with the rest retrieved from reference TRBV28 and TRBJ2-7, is DVKVTQSSRYLVKRTGEKVFLECVQDMDHENMFWYRQDPGLGLRLIYFSYDVKMKEKGDIPEGYSVSREKKERFSLILESASTNQTSMYLCASSFGTGVYEQYFGPGTRLTVT.

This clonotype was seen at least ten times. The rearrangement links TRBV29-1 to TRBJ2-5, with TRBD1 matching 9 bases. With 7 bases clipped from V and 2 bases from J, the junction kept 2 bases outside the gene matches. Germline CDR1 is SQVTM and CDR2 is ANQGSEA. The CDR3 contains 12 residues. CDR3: CSAGTGQETQYF. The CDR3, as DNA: TGCAGCGCAGGGACAGGGCAAGAGACCCAGTACTTC.

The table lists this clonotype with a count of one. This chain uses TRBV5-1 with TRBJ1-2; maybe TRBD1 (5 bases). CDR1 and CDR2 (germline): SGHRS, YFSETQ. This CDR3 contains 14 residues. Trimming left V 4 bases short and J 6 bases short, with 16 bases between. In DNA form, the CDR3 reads TGCGCCAGCAGCGGCATGGACGGGGGGAATGGCTACACCTTC. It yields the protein CASSGMDGGNGYTF.

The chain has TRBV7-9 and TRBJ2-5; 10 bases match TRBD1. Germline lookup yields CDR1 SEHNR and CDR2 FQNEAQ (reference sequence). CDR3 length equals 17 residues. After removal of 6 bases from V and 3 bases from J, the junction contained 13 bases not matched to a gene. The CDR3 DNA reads TGTGCCAGCAGTCAAGCTGCGGGGGACAGGGGAAAAGAGACCCAGTACTTC. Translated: CASSQAAGDRGKETQYF.

The CDR3 bases are TGTGCCAGCAGTGGGCAGGGGGCAAATCAGCCCCAGCATTTT. This gives the protein CASSGQGANQPQHF. The chain carries TRBV25-1 and TRBJ1-5, with 8 bases identical to TRBD1. CDR1 is MGHDK and CDR2 is SYGVNS in the germline V gene. The CDR3 is 14 residues long. V trimming: 4 bases; J trimming: 4 bases; junction bases outside the gene matches: 3.

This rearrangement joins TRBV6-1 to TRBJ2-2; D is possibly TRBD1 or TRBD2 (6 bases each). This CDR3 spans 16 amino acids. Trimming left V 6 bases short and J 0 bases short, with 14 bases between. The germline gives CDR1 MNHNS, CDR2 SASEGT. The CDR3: CASRGIGGPNTGELFF. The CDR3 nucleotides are TGTGCCAGCAGGGGAATAGGGGGGCCGAACACCGGGGAGCTGTTTTTT.

CDR3 sequence: CASSFWSTNEKLFF. Written as DNA, the CDR3 is TGTGCCAGCAGTTTCTGGTCAACTAATGAAAAACTGTTTTTT. V is TRBV12-3 or TRBV12-4 and J is TRBJ1-4; no clear D. The CDR3 is 14 residues long. V gave up 3 bases and J gave up 0 bases, with 5 bases separating them.

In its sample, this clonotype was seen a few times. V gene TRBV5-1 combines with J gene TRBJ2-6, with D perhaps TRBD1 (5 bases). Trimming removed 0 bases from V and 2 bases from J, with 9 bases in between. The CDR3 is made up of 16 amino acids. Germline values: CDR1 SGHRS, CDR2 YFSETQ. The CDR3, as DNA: TGCGCCAGCAGCTTGGGGCCAGGGACTGGGGCCAACGTCCTGACTTTC. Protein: CASSLGPGTGANVLTF.

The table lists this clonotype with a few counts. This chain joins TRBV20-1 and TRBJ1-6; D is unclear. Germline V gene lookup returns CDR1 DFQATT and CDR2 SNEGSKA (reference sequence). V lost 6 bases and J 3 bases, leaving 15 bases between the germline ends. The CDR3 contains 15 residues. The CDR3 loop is CSASRGEGYNSPLHF. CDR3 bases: TGCAGTGCAAGTCGCGGGGAAGGCTATAATTCACCCCTCCACTTT.

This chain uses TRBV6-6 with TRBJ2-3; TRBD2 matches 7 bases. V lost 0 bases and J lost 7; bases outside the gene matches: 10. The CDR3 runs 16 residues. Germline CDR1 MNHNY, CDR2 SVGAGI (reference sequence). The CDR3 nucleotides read TGTGCCAGCAGTTACTCGATGGACGGGGGGAGAAATACGCAGTATTTT. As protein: CASSYSMDGGRNTQYF.

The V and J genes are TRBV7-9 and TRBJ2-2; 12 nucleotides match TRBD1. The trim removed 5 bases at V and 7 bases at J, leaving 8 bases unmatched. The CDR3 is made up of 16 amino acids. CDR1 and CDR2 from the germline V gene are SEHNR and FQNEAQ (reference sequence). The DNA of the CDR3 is TGTGCCAGCAGCGCTTCGGGACAGGGGGCGATCGGGGAGCTGTTTTTT. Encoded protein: CASSASGQGAIGELFF.

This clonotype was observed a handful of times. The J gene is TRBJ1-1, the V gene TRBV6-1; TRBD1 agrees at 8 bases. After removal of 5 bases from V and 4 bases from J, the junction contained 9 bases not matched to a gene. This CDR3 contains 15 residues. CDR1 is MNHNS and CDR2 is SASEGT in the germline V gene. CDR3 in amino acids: CASSHPGTGFTEAFF. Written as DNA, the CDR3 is TGTGCCAGCAGTCACCCCGGGACAGGCTTCACTGAAGCTTTCTTT.

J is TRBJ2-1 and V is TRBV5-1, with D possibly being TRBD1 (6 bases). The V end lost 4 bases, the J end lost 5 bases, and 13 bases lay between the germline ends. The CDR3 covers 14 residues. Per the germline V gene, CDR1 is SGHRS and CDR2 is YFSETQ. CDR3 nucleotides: TGCGCCAGCAGCACAACAGGGAGCAACAATGAGCAGTTCTTC. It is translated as CASSTTGSNNEQFF.

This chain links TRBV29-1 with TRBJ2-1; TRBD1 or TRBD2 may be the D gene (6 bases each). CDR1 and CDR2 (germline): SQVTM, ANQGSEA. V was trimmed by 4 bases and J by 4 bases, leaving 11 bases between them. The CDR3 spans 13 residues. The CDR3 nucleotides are TGCAGCGTTGGTGGGGGGACATACAATGAGCAGTTCTTC. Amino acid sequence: CSVGGGTYNEQFF.

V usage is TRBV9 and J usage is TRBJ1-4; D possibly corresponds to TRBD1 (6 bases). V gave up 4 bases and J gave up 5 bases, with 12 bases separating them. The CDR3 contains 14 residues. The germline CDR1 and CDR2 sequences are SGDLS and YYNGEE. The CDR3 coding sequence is TGTGCCAGCAGCCCCTCAGGACAGAATGAAAAACTGTTTTTT. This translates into CASSPSGQNEKLFF.

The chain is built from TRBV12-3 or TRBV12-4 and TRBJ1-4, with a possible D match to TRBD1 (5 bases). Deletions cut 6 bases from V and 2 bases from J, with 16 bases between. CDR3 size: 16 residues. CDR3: CASSPGTEATNEKLFF. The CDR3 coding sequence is TGTGCCAGCAGCCCTGGGACGGAAGCTACTAATGAAAAACTGTTTTTT.

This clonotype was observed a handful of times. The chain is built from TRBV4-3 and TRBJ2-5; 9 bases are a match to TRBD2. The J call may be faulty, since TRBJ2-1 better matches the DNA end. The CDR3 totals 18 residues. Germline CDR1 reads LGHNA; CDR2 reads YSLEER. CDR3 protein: CASSQDRVAGVVYNEQFF. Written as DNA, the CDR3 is TGCGCCAGCAGCCAAGATAGAGTAGCGGGAGTTGTATACAATGAGCAGTTCTTC.

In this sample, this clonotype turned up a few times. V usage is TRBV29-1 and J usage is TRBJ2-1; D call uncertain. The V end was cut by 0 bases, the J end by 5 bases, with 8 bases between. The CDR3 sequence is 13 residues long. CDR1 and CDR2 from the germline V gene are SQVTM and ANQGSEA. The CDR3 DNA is TGCAGCGTTGAAGATCAACTGGACAATGAGCAGTTCTTC. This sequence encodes CSVEDQLDNEQFF.

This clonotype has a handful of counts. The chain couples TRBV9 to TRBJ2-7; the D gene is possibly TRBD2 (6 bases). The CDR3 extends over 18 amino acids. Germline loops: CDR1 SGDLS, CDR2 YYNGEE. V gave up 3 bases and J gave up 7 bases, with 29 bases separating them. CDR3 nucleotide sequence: TGTGCCAGCAGCGCCCGATTATCCACCGGGGGAGTATACGATGAGCAGTACTTC. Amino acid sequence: CASSARLSTGGVYDEQYF.

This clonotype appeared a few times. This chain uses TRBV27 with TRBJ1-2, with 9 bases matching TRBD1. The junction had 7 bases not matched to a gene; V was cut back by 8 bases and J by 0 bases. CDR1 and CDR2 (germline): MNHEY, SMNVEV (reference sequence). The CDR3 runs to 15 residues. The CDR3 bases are TGTGCCAGCGGTCCTTGGGACAGGGCTAACTATGGCTACACCTTC. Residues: CASGPWDRANYGYTF.

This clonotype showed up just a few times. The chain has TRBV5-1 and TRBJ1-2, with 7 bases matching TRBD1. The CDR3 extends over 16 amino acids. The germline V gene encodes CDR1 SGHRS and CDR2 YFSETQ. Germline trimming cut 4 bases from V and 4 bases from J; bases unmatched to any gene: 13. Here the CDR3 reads CASSGPDRAVTYGYTF. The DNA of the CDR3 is TGCGCCAGCAGCGGACCAGACAGGGCCGTTACCTATGGCTACACCTTC.

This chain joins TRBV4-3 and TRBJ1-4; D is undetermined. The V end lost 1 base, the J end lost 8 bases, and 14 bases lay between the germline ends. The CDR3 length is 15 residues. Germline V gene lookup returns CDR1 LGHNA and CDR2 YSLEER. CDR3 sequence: CASSQGFALEEKLFF. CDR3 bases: TGCGCCAGCAGCCAAGGATTTGCCTTAGAGGAAAAACTGTTTTTT.

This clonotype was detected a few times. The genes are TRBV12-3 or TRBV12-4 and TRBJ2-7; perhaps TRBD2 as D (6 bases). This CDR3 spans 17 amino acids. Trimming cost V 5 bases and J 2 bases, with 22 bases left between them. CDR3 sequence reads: CASSPKITGTGAYEQYF. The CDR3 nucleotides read TGTGCCAGCAGTCCCAAGATAACCGGGACTGGGGCCTACGAGCAGTACTTC.

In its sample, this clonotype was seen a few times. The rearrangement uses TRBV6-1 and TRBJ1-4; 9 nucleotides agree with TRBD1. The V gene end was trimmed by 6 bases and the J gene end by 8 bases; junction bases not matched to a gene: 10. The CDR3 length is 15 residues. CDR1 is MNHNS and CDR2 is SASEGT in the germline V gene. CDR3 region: CASSSLQGAREKLFF. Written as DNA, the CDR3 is TGTGCCAGCAGCTCCCTACAGGGGGCACGGGAAAAACTGTTTTTT.

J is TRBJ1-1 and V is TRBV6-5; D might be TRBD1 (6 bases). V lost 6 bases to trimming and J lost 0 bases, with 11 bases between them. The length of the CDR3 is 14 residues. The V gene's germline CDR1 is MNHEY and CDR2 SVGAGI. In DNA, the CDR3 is TGTGCCAGCAGGTCAGGGGCGATGAACACTGAAGCTTTCTTT. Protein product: CASRSGAMNTEAFF.

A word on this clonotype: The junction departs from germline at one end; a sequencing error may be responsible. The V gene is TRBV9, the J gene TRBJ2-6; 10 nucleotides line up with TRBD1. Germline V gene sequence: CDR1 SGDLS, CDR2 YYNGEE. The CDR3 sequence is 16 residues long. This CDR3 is CASSPTGGTGANVPTF. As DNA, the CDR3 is TGTGCCAGCAGCCCGACAGGGGGCACTGGGGCCAACGTCCCGACTTTC. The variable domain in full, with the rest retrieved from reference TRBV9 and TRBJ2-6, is DSGVTQTPKHLITATGQRVTLRCSPRSGDLSVYWYQQSLDQGLQFLIQYYNGEERAKGNILERFSAQQFPDLHSELNLSSLELGDSALYFCASSPTGGTGANVPTFGAGSRLTVL.

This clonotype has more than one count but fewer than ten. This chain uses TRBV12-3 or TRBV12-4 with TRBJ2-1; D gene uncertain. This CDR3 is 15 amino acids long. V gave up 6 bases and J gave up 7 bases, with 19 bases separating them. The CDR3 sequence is CASREGYFEANEQFF. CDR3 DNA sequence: TGTGCCAGCAGGGAAGGGTACTTTGAGGCGAATGAGCAGTTCTTC.

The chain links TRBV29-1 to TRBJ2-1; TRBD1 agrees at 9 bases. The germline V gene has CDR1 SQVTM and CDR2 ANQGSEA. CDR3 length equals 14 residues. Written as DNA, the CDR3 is TGCACCACGACCCTGGGGACAGGGCCGGATGAGCAGTTCTTC. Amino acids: CTTTLGTGPDEQFF.

CDR3 amino acids: CASSSHQGLAGGDLNTGELFF. In DNA form, the CDR3 reads TGTGCCAGCAGTTCCCACCAGGGACTAGCGGGGGGCGACTTGAACACCGGGGAGCTGTTTTTT. This chain uses TRBV2 with TRBJ2-2; TRBD2 agrees at 15 bases. The CDR3 length is 21 residues. The V gene's germline CDR1 is SNHLY and CDR2 FYNNEI. V trimming: 5 bases; J trimming: 1 base; junction bases outside the gene matches: 14.

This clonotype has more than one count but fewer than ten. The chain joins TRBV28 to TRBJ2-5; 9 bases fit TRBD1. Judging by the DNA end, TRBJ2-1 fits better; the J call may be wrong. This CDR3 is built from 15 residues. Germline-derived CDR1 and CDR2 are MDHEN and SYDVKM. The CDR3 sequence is CASRLNRGLNDEQFF. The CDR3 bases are TGTGCCAGCAGACTAAACAGGGGGCTTAACGATGAGCAGTTCTTC.